Listed here are 25 T cell receptor beta chains from one sample, sequenced in a study of shared clonotypes between healthy human individuals. Assay used: immunoSEQ multiplex PCR; TCRdb lists only in-frame clones, some missing. The top ten hold about 1.5% of the sample, which has about 960,000 clones, about three quarters seen once. Input material: memory CD4+ T cells sorted from blood. Specified subset: CD45RA-negative fraction. The receptors come from a young man in good health.

The gene calls are TRBV30 and TRBJ1-3; D perhaps matches TRBD1 (6 bases). CDR1 and CDR2 from the germline V gene are GTSNPN and SVGIG (reference sequence). With 6 bases removed from V and 2 bases from J, the gap between germline ends came to 11 bases. This CDR3 contains 13 residues. The CDR3 loop reads CACPRGPGNTIYF. DNA for the CDR3: TGTGCCTGTCCGCGGGGGCCTGGAAACACCATATATTTT.

The chain couples TRBV15 to TRBJ1-5, with no clear D. With 2 bases removed from V and 4 bases from J, the gap between germline ends came to 6 bases. Per germline, CDR1 LNHNV and CDR2 YYDKDF (reference sequence). CDR3 size: 13 residues. The CDR3 DNA is TGTGCCACCAGCAGACTTTTTAATCAGCCCCAGCATTTT. Translated: CATSRLFNQPQHF.

This sequence joins TRBV5-1 and TRBJ2-7; D is uncertain. The CDR3 contains 11 residues. The germline V gene has CDR1 SGHRS and CDR2 YFSETQ. V was trimmed by 4 bases and J by 5 bases, leaving 7 bases between them. CDR3 in DNA: TGCGCCAGCAGCCTAAACAACGAGCAGTACTTC. Protein: CASSLNNEQYF.

The CDR3 DNA reads TGTGCCAGCAGCTCCCGAGCCGGGACAGGTTACACCGGGGAGCTGTTTTTT. Translation: CASSSRAGTGYTGELFF. This sequence joins TRBV7-9 and TRBJ2-2, with 8 bases identical to TRBD1. V shed 4 bases and J 3 bases; nucleotides not matched to a gene: 10. The CDR3 consists of 17 residues. Per germline, CDR1 SEHNR and CDR2 FQNEAQ (reference sequence).

The chain couples TRBV11-3 to TRBJ2-1, with D unclear. The V and J ends lost 2 bases and 8 bases respectively, with 10 bases between them. The CDR3 covers 13 residues. Germline V gene data show CDR1 as SGHNT and CDR2 as YENEEA. The CDR3 DNA reads as TGTGCCAGCAGCTTAATGGTCGGCGATGAGCAGTTCTTC. It encodes CASSLMVGDEQFF.

This rearrangement joins TRBV29-1 to TRBJ1-2, with D possibly being TRBD1 (5 bases). Germline V gene sequence: CDR1 SQVTM, CDR2 ANQGSEA. CDR3 length: 11 amino acids. V was clipped by 7 bases and J by 7 bases, with 13 bases between them. This CDR3 is CSAETGGGYTF. Here the CDR3 DNA reads TGCAGCGCCGAAACAGGCGGTGGCTACACCTTC.

This clone appeared a few times. CDR3 DNA sequence: TGTGCCAGCAGGGCCCCACTGTACAATGAGCAGTTCTTC. It encodes CASRAPLYNEQFF. The chain carries TRBV27 and TRBJ2-1; unclear D gene. Germline V gives CDR1 MNHEY, CDR2 SMNVEV (reference sequence). V was trimmed by 6 bases and J by 4 bases, leaving 10 bases between them. The CDR3 totals 13 residues.

This clone has a count of ten or more. The rearrangement links TRBV2 to TRBJ2-2, with 9 bases aligning to TRBD1. Trimming took 4 bases from V and 4 from J; bases not matched to a gene: 4. Germline V lookup: CDR1 SNHLY, CDR2 FYNNEI. This CDR3 contains 15 residues. CDR3: CASSGSQGATGELFF. In DNA, the CDR3 is TGTGCCAGCAGTGGATCACAGGGGGCCACCGGGGAGCTGTTTTTT.

This chain joins TRBV27 and TRBJ1-4; D remains unclear. The germline V gene has CDR1 MNHEY and CDR2 SMNVEV (reference sequence). The CDR3 covers 16 residues. V was pared by 0 bases and J by 0 bases, with 8 bases between. The CDR3 spells CASSLSIGTTNEKLFF. The CDR3, as DNA: TGTGCCAGCAGTTTATCGATAGGAACAACTAATGAAAAACTGTTTTTT.

The chain has TRBV10-3 and TRBJ2-7, with a tentative D call TRBD2 (6 bases). CDR3 length equals 15 residues. From germline, CDR1 is ENHRY and CDR2 SYGVKD. Trimming removed 4 bases from V and 6 bases from J, with 19 bases in between. The CDR3 DNA follows: TGTGCCATCAGTGCGGCCCTGACTAGTTGGGGCGAGCAGTACTTC. Protein sequence: CAISAALTSWGEQYF.

The chain employs TRBV5-4 and TRBJ2-5; maybe TRBD2 (8 bases). Per germline, CDR1 SGHNT and CDR2 YYREEE (reference sequence). The CDR3 totals 15 residues. Trimming took 1 base from V and 5 from J, leaving 15 bases between them. CDR3 amino acids: CASSLRIAGQETQYF. Written as DNA, the CDR3 is TGTGCCAGCAGCTTGAGAATAGCGGGACAGGAGACCCAGTACTTC. Full variable domain (remainder filled in from reference TRBV5-4 and TRBJ2-5): ETGVTQSPTHLIKTRGQQVTLRCSSQSGHNTVSWYQQALGQGPQFIFQYYREEENGRGNFPPRFSGLQFPNYSSELNVNALELDDSALYLCASSLRIAGQETQYFGPGTRLLVL.

This sequence joins TRBV5-1 and TRBJ2-2; D perhaps matches TRBD1 (7 bases). Trimming removed 2 bases from V and 5 bases from J, with 13 bases in between. This CDR3 region has 15 residues. Germline V gene data show CDR1 as SGHRS and CDR2 as YFSETQ. CDR3 region: CASSFRGTETGELFF. In DNA, the CDR3 is TGCGCCAGCAGCTTCCGCGGGACAGAGACCGGGGAGCTGTTTTTT.

This clone was seen just once. Other DNA variants within this sample encode the same CDR3. The CDR3 DNA sequence: TGCGCCAGCAGCACAGGACAGGGGTACGAGCAGTACTTC. Its translation is CASSTGQGYEQYF. The J gene is TRBJ2-7, the V gene TRBV5-1; 9 nucleotides agree with TRBD1. The V gene end was trimmed by 4 bases and the J gene end by 4 bases; junction bases not matched to a gene: 3. The CDR3 is 13 residues long. Germline V gene lookup returns CDR1 SGHRS and CDR2 YFSETQ.

DNA of the CDR3: TGTGCCAGCAGTGGTGGGGCAGGGGGGAATTACGAGCAGTACTTC. It yields the protein CASSGGAGGNYEQYF. The chain is built from TRBV2 and TRBJ2-7; the D gene is possibly TRBD1 (7 bases). CDR3 length equals 15 residues. Trimming stripped 4 bases from V and 4 bases from J, with 17 bases between. Per the germline V gene, CDR1 is SNHLY and CDR2 is FYNNEI.

The rearrangement uses TRBV4-2 and TRBJ2-3, with 9 bases identical to TRBD2. The CDR3 covers 17 residues. Germline V CDR1 and CDR2: LGHNA, YNFKEQ. With 4 bases clipped from V and 7 bases from J, the junction kept 15 bases outside the gene matches. The CDR3 sequence: CASSPLEGAGGPYTQYF. The DNA of the CDR3 is TGTGCCAGCAGCCCCCTGGAGGGAGCGGGGGGCCCCTATACGCAGTATTTT.

This clone was detected a few times. The chain combines TRBV19 with TRBJ2-1; D remains unclear. The germline V gene has CDR1 LNHDA and CDR2 SQIVND (reference sequence). The CDR3 sequence is 15 residues long. V gave up 0 bases and J gave up 3 bases, with 9 bases separating them. CDR3 protein: CASSIDGRLYNEQFF. CDR3 DNA: TGTGCCAGTAGTATAGACGGGCGTCTCTACAATGAGCAGTTCTTC.

In DNA, the CDR3 is TGCGCCAGCAGCCAAGACGGAATTGACTATGGCTACACCTTC. This gives the protein CASSQDGIDYGYTF. This chain connects TRBV4-3 to TRBJ1-2; D remains ambiguous. The length of the CDR3 is 14 residues. V gave up 0 bases and J gave up 3 bases, with 8 bases separating them. Germline CDR1 and CDR2: LGHNA and YSLEER.

Only a few counts were recorded for this clone. The chain carries TRBV7-9 and TRBJ1-2; 7 nucleotides match TRBD1. With V trimmed by 5 bases and J by 4 bases, 7 bases remained unmatched. The CDR3 is 14 amino acids. The germline V gene encodes CDR1 SEHNR and CDR2 FQNEAQ (reference sequence). The CDR3 DNA reads as TGTGCCAGCAGCCCAGGGGACAGTCCCTATGGCTACACCTTC. This encodes CASSPGDSPYGYTF.

The V and J genes are TRBV6-6 and TRBJ1-4; 7 bases are shared with TRBD1. CDR3 size: 15 residues. The germline V gene has CDR1 MNHNY and CDR2 SVGAGI (reference sequence). The ends lost 5 bases at V and 4 bases at J; junction bases unmatched: 7. CDR3 region: CASSRDRVFNEKLFF. The CDR3 DNA reads TGTGCCAGCAGTCGTGACAGGGTCTTTAATGAAAAACTGTTTTTT.

This chain joins TRBV9 and TRBJ2-6; D may correspond to TRBD1 or TRBD2 (5 bases each). The length of the CDR3 is 17 residues. Trimming removed 4 bases at V and 0 bases at J, with 14 bases between. The germline gives CDR1 SGDLS, CDR2 YYNGEE. The CDR3: CASSLTTAASGANVLTF. The CDR3 nucleotides read TGTGCCAGCAGCCTCACGACAGCGGCCTCTGGGGCCAACGTCCTGACTTTC.

For this clone: The same CDR3 also results from other DNA sequences found in this sample. The chain has TRBV5-6 and TRBJ1-5, with unresolved D. Germline V lookup: CDR1 SGHDT, CDR2 YYEEEE. CDR3 length: 15 residues. V lost 0 bases and J lost 2, with 9 bases in between. CDR3 in amino acids: CASSLGGRGNQPQHF. The CDR3 DNA is TGTGCCAGCAGCTTGGGGGGTCGGGGCAATCAGCCCCAGCATTTT.

This clone appeared many times. The genes are TRBV25-1 and TRBJ1-2, with D possibly TRBD1 on 5 matching bases. The ends were cut back, 11 bases at V and 4 bases at J, with 20 bases in the middle. The germline V gene encodes CDR1 MGHDK and CDR2 SYGVNS. The CDR3 is made up of 14 amino acids. The CDR3, as DNA: TGTGCCGCTCCGGGGCAGACAAATTCCTATGGCTACACCTTC. Translation: CAAPGQTNSYGYTF.

The CDR3 DNA is TGTGCCAGCAGTTACGGACCCTATGAAGCTTTCTTT. It codes for CASSYGPYEAFF. The chain employs TRBV6-5 and TRBJ1-1; D is unclear. Trimming took off 2 bases at V and 7 bases at J, with 8 bases between the two ends. This CDR3 spans 12 amino acids. Germline loops: CDR1 MNHEY, CDR2 SVGAGI.

This rearrangement joins TRBV19 to TRBJ1-5; no clear D. Trimming took 3 bases from V and 5 from J, leaving 8 bases between them. This CDR3 is built from 13 residues. Looked up from germline, CDR1 is LNHDA and CDR2 is SQIVND (reference sequence). CDR3 in amino acids: CASSILGDQPQHF. The CDR3, as DNA: TGTGCCAGTAGTATTTTAGGAGATCAGCCCCAGCATTTT.

V and J are TRBV5-1 and TRBJ2-1, with 9 positions matching TRBD2. Germline V CDR1 and CDR2: SGHRS, YFSETQ. J gave up 3 bases and V 1 base, and 5 bases lay outside the gene matches. This CDR3 is built from 16 residues. DNA for the CDR3: TGCGCCAGCAGCTTGCCGGTTAGCGGGAGCTACAATGAGCAGTTCTTC. Translation: CASSLPVSGSYNEQFF.